This T cell receptor beta chain was recovered during a study of cytomegalovirus exposure and HLA in healthy donors. With respect to this clone: Its antigen is as yet unknown. Compared with germline, one end of the junction differs, possibly owing to a read error.

CDR1 SSHAT and CDR2 FNYEAQ come from the germline V gene (reference sequence). This CDR3 spans 14 amino acids. Notes on the study in general: Among the most significant clusters, several appeared linked to common viral pathogens in a later analysis. When a later analysis was performed, an Asian-associated ancestry cluster reportedly had fewer N-insertions than the approximately 690-donor mean.

Primers included in the PCR were 60 Vbeta and 13 Jbeta primers. The data were produced by immunoSEQ multiplex PCR, yet TCRdb's version contains in-frame clones alone and is incomplete. Seen here are some 62,000 clones, more than 70% observed once, and the top ten hold over 1.1%. This chain joins TRBV7-7 and TRBJ2-5; TRBD2 aligns across 8 bases. The receptor was isolated from a man aged 18 to 30 in good health and CMV-seronegative. The source material was PBMCs. CDR3: CASSRGLGGETQYF. The CDR3 region has the DNA TGTGCTAGCAGCCGGGGACTAGGGGGGGAGACCCAGTACTTC. The variable domain in full, completed from reference TRBV7-7 and TRBJ2-5, reads GAGVSQSPRYKVTKRGQDVTLRCDPISSHATLYWYQQALGQGPEFLTYFNYEAQPDKSGLPSDRFSAERPEGSISTLTIQRTEQRDSAMYRCASSRGLGGETQYFGPGTRLLVL.